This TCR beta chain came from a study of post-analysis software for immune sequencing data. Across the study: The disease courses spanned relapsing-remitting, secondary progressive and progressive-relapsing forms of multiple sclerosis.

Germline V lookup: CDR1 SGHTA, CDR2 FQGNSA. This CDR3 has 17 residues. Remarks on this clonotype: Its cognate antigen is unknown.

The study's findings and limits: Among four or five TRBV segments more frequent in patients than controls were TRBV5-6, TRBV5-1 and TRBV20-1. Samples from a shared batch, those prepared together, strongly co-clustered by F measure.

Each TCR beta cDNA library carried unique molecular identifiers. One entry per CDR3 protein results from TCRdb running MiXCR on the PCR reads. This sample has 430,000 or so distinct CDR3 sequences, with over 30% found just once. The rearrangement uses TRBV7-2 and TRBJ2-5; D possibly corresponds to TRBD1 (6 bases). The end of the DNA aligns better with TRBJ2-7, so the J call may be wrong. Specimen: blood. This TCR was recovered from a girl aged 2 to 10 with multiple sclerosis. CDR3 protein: CASSLGDRRYISYEQYF. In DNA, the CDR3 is TGTGCCAGCAGCTTAGGTGACAGGAGATACATTTCCTACGAGCAGTACTTC.